The 11 T cell receptor beta chains below all came from one sample that was sequenced in a study of blood T cell repertoires in COVID-19. Sequencing was performed with immunoSEQ multiplex PCR; in TCRdb, only in-frame clones are kept and a portion is missing. The sample lists some 88,000 clones, approximately 85% occurring once. Sequenced input: peripheral blood. The receptor set was obtained from a man aged 55 to 69 with acute or convalescent COVID-19.

This rearrangement joins TRBV6-4 to TRBJ1-2; TRBD1 matches at 9 bases. V lost 1 base to trimming and J lost 6 bases; unmatched junction nucleotides: 9. The V gene's germline CDR1 is MRHNA and CDR2 SNTAGT. The CDR3 totals 16 residues. CDR3 region: CASSDYWRQGVDGYTF. The CDR3 DNA reads as TGTGCCAGCAGTGACTATTGGCGACAGGGGGTAGATGGCTACACCTTC.

This clone has just a few counts. The V and J genes are TRBV11-1 and TRBJ1-4, with 7 bases aligning to TRBD1. V dropped 5 bases and J dropped 7; count of bases not matched to a gene: 7. The CDR3 spans 14 residues. Germline lookup yields CDR1 SGHAT and CDR2 FQDESV (reference sequence). The chain's CDR3 is CASSLDRESEKLFF. Here the CDR3 DNA reads TGTGCCAGCAGCCTCGACAGGGAGAGTGAAAAACTGTTTTTT. The variable domain in full, completed from reference TRBV11-1 and TRBJ1-4, reads EAEVAQSPRYKITEKSQAVAFWCDPISGHATLYWYRQILGQGPELLVQFQDESVVDDSQLPKDRFSAERLKGVDSTLKIQPAELGDSAMYLCASSLDRESEKLFFGSGTQLSVL.

The chain is built from TRBV11-1 and TRBJ2-4; TRBD1 agrees at 7 bases. J was trimmed by 0 bases and V by 8 bases; bases with no gene match: 7. The CDR3 runs 15 residues. Germline assignment: CDR1 SGHAT and CDR2 FQDESV (reference sequence). CDR3 bases: TGTGCCAGCCAAACGACAGGGTCAGCCAAAAACATTCAGTACTTC. It translates to CASQTTGSAKNIQYF.

The gene calls are TRBV7-2 and TRBJ1-1; D possibly corresponds to TRBD1 (6 bases). The CDR3 length is 16 residues. The V gene's germline CDR1 is SGHTA and CDR2 FQGNSA. The V gene lost 6 bases and the J gene lost 0 bases, with 17 bases spanning the gap. As DNA, the CDR3 is TGTGCCAGCAGGACCCGAGGGGGGGCTATGAACACTGAAGCTTTCTTT. Residues: CASRTRGGAMNTEAFF.

The chain carries TRBV10-3 and TRBJ2-1; 9 bases agree with TRBD1. The CDR3 extends over 16 amino acids. The germline gives CDR1 ENHRY, CDR2 SYGVKD. J lost 3 bases, V lost 6 bases, and 9 bases had no gene match. The CDR3 DNA follows: TGTGCCATCAGCCTAACAGGGGGCAAGAACTACAATGAGCAGTTCTTC. Its protein is CAISLTGGKNYNEQFF.

The V call is TRBV5-8, the J call TRBJ2-1; tentatively, D is TRBD1 (6 bases). The V gene lost 4 bases and the J gene lost 7 bases, with 21 bases spanning the gap. Germline V gene data show CDR1 as SGHTS and CDR2 as YDEGEE. This CDR3 is 16 amino acids long. CDR3 residues: CASSPGDRTHSNEQFF. The CDR3 bases are TGTGCCAGCAGCCCGGGCGACAGGACGCATTCGAATGAGCAGTTCTTC.

The genes are TRBV19 and TRBJ2-3; 9 bases fit TRBD1. Per germline, CDR1 LNHDA and CDR2 SQIVND (reference sequence). Trimming took 4 bases from V and 3 from J; bases not matched to a gene: 2. This CDR3 region has 14 residues. The CDR3 coding sequence is TGTGCCAGTAGTAACAGGGGGCGAACAGATACGCAGTATTTT. It translates to CASSNRGRTDTQYF.

The genes are TRBV4-1 and TRBJ2-7, with D perhaps TRBD1 (6 bases). In germline, CDR1 is MGHRA, CDR2 YSYEKL. Trimming left V 2 bases short and J 6 bases short, with 14 bases between. This CDR3 spans 14 amino acids. The CDR3 coding sequence is TGCGCCAGCAGCCAACTGTGGGGGCCTGGCGAGCAGTACTTC. Amino acid sequence: CASSQLWGPGEQYF.

The rearrangement uses TRBV7-9 and TRBJ2-3; 7 bases are a match to TRBD2. Germline assignment: CDR1 SEHNR and CDR2 FQNEAQ (reference sequence). The CDR3 has 13 amino acids. V trimming: 2 bases; J trimming: 5 bases; junction bases outside the gene matches: 1. CDR3 residues: CASSLWGGDTQYF. Written as DNA, the CDR3 is TGTGCCAGCAGCTTATGGGGGGGAGATACGCAGTATTTT.

This chain connects TRBV30 to TRBJ1-4; D not certain. V dropped 0 bases and J dropped 4 bases, with 9 bases sitting between them. CDR1 is GTSNPN, CDR2 SVGIG, per germline (reference sequence). The CDR3 has 14 amino acids. CDR3 in DNA: TGTGCCTGGAGTGTAAAGATCGGTAATGAAAAACTGTTTTTT. Amino acid sequence: CAWSVKIGNEKLFF. Full variable domain (outside the CDR3, taken from reference TRBV30 and TRBJ1-4): SQTIHQWPATLVQPVGSPLSLECTVEGTSNPNLYWYRQAAGRGLQLLFYSVGIGQISSEVPQNLSASRPQDRQFILSSKKLLLSDSGFYLCAWSVKIGNEKLFFGSGTQLSVL.

J is TRBJ2-7 and V is TRBV9; TRBD2 agrees at 8 bases. The germline V gene has CDR1 SGDLS and CDR2 YYNGEE. The CDR3 is 17 amino acids. Losses at the gene ends were 0 bases for V and 2 bases for J; bases not matched to a gene: 10. This CDR3 is CASSVGALAGGPYEQYF. DNA for the CDR3: TGTGCCAGCAGCGTAGGCGCTCTAGCGGGCGGCCCCTACGAGCAGTACTTC.